The 14 T cell receptor beta chains presented below share a single source sample, sequenced in a study of blood T cell repertoires in COVID-19 (dated by TCRdb to the early 2020s). Library preparation used the immunoSEQ multiplex PCR assay. Drawn from immuneACCESS, this table holds only the in-frame rearrangements with V and J called that TCRdb kept. Clones are partly lost; checked studies trace under half to an unresolved V gene and leave the rest unexplained. For this sample there are 150,000 to 200,000 clones; 89% appear just once. Approximately 2.1% of the sample goes to the ten largest clones. Sequenced input: peripheral blood. All receptors derive from a man younger than 35 who had recovered from COVID-19.

The chain is built from TRBV4-3 and TRBJ1-2, with 7 bases identical to TRBD1. V shed 1 base and J 0 bases; nucleotides not matched to a gene: 2. This CDR3 spans 15 amino acids. Germline CDR1 and CDR2: LGHNA and YSLEER. The CDR3 DNA sequence: TGCGCCAGCAGCCAAGTGGGACAGACTAACTATGGCTACACCTTC. Protein sequence: CASSQVGQTNYGYTF.

The chain couples TRBV6-5 to TRBJ1-2, with D tentatively TRBD1 (5 bases). Trimming stripped 9 bases from V and 6 bases from J, with 11 bases between. This CDR3 region has 11 residues. Germline CDR1 is MNHEY and CDR2 is SVGAGI. This CDR3 reads CASGGGHGYTF. Written as DNA, the CDR3 is TGTGCCAGTGGGGGGGGTCATGGCTACACCTTC.

This clone has only one observation. V usage is TRBV5-1 and J usage is TRBJ1-5, with D possibly being TRBD1 (5 bases). The CDR3 spans 14 residues. CDR1 is SGHRS, CDR2 YFSETQ, per germline. The V and J ends lost 4 bases and 4 bases respectively, with 12 bases between them. The CDR3 reads CASSPVGGNQPQHF. The CDR3 DNA is TGCGCCAGCAGCCCGGTGGGGGGTAATCAGCCCCAGCATTTT.

This chain joins TRBV5-1 and TRBJ2-1; 8 nucleotides agree with TRBD2. Trimming took 6 bases from V and 10 from J; bases not matched to a gene: 15. CDR1 SGHRS and CDR2 YFSETQ come from the germline V gene. The CDR3 consists of 15 residues. CDR3: CASTPGTSLYSEQFF. The CDR3, as DNA: TGCGCCAGCACCCCCGGGACTAGTCTATATAGCGAGCAGTTCTTC.

The rearrangement links TRBV11-1 to TRBJ2-2; D unresolved. The ends were cut back, 5 bases at V and 1 base at J, with 2 bases in the middle. The CDR3 is made up of 12 amino acids. Looked up from germline, CDR1 is SGHAT and CDR2 is FQDESV (reference sequence). The CDR3 DNA reads TGTGCCAGCAGCCTGAACACCGGGGAGCTGTTTTTT. It is translated as CASSLNTGELFF.

V and J are TRBV5-5 and TRBJ2-7; the match to TRBD1 covers 10 bases. Trimming at V came to 0 bases and at J to 1 base, leaving 4 bases not matched to a gene. The germline gives CDR1 SGHKS, CDR2 YYEKEE (reference sequence). This CDR3 has 16 residues. CDR3 protein: CASSLVGTGASYEQYF. The CDR3, as DNA: TGTGCCAGCAGCTTGGTGGGGACAGGGGCTTCCTACGAGCAGTACTTC.

The J gene is TRBJ2-2, the V gene TRBV23-1; 7 bases are shared with TRBD1. TRBV23-1 belongs to the ORF category, with a function that is uncertain. The CDR3 totals 14 residues. J lost 6 bases, V lost 7 bases, and 8 bases had no gene match. The DNA for the CDR3 is TGCGCCAGCACCCTCGGACAGGCGGCCGGGGAGCTGTTTTTT. This encodes CASTLGQAAGELFF.

The gene calls are TRBV10-3 and TRBJ1-6; maybe TRBD1 (5 bases). V shed 10 bases and J shed 7 bases, with 20 bases lying between them. The germline gives CDR1 ENHRY, CDR2 SYGVKD. The CDR3 is 15 amino acids. The DNA of the CDR3 is TGTGCCACCTCCGACTCCGCGGGGACGAATTCACCCCTCCACTTT. It codes for CATSDSAGTNSPLHF.

The rearrangement uses TRBV9 and TRBJ2-7; D might be TRBD2 (6 bases). Germline V gene sequence: CDR1 SGDLS, CDR2 YYNGEE. The V gene lost 0 bases and the J gene lost 3 bases, with 7 bases spanning the gap. The CDR3 loop spans 13 amino acids. DNA for the CDR3: TGTGCCAGCAGCGTAGGGAGGGACTACGAGCAGTACTTC. Translating gives CASSVGRDYEQYF.

This clone was seen only once. V gene TRBV27 combines with J gene TRBJ2-7, with unresolved D. The germline CDR1 and CDR2 sequences are MNHEY and SMNVEV (reference sequence). The V and J ends lost 2 bases and 2 bases respectively, with 7 bases between them. The CDR3 has 13 amino acids. The CDR3 loop is CASSLADTYEQYF. CDR3 nucleotides: TGTGCCAGCAGTTTAGCGGATACCTACGAGCAGTACTTC.

The chain has TRBV10-1 and TRBJ1-5, with 9 bases aligning to TRBD1. The J segment lost 3 bases and the V segment lost 2 bases, leaving 2 bases of the junction unmatched. In germline, CDR1 is WNHNN, CDR2 SYGVQD (reference sequence). CDR3 length: 15 amino acids. The CDR3, as DNA: TGCGCCAGCAGTGAGGGACAGGGGTTCAATCAGCCCCAGCATTTT. Translating it yields CASSEGQGFNQPQHF.

This clone has just one count. J is TRBJ2-5 and V is TRBV25-1, with TRBD2 as a possible D gene (5 bases). This CDR3 has 15 residues. CDR1 is MGHDK and CDR2 is SYGVNS in the germline V gene. V was trimmed by 5 bases and J by 5 bases, leaving 18 bases between them. The CDR3 loop is CASSQRTPLGETQYF. In DNA form, the CDR3 reads TGTGCCAGCAGTCAGCGGACTCCTCTTGGGGAGACCCAGTACTTC.

The gene calls are TRBV4-3 and TRBJ2-1, with 11 bases aligning to TRBD2. V was clipped by 1 base and J by 2 bases; unmatched bases: 1. The CDR3 is 16 residues long. Germline V lookup: CDR1 LGHNA, CDR2 YSLEER. CDR3 coding DNA: TGCGCCAGCAGCCAAGGACTAGCGGGAACCTACAATGAGCAGTTCTTC. Its translation: CASSQGLAGTYNEQFF.

The V and J genes are TRBV5-4 and TRBJ1-1; 8 bases fit TRBD1. Germline CDR1 is SGHNT and CDR2 is YYREEE (reference sequence). Trimming removed 0 bases from V and 5 bases from J; junction bases left unmatched: 9. The CDR3 contains 16 residues. CDR3 sequence (DNA): TGTGCCAGCAGCTTGGTCGGGACAGGAATGGGAACTGAAGCTTTCTTT. Residues: CASSLVGTGMGTEAFF.